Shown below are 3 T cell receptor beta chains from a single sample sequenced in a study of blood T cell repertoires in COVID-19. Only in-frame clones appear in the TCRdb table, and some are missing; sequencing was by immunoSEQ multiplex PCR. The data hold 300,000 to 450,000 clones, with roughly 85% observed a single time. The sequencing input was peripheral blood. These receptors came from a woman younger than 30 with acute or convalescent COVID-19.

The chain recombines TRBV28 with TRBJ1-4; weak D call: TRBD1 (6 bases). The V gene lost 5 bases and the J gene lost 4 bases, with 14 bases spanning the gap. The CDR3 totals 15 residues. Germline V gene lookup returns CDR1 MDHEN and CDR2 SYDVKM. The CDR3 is CASSPPGTRNEKLFF. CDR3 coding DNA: TGTGCCAGCAGTCCCCCCGGGACACGTAATGAAAAACTGTTTTTT.

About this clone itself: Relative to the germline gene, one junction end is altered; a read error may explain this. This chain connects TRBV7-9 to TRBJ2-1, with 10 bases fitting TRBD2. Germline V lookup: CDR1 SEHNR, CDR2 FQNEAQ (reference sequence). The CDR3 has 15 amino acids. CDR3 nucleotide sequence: TGTGCCAGCAGCCTAGCGGGAGCCCCCTACAATGAGCAGTTCTTC. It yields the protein CASSLAGAPYNEQFF.

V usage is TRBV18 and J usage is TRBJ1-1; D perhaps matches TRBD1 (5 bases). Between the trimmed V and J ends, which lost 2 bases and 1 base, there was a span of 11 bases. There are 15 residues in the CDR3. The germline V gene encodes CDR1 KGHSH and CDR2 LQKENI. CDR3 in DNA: TGTGCCAGCTCACCAGGGGACTTCAGGAACACTGAAGCTTTCTTT. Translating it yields CASSPGDFRNTEAFF.